The clone carrying this T cell receptor (beta chain) appeared many times. Germline V gene lookup returns CDR1 SEHNR and CDR2 FQNEAQ (reference sequence). V was clipped by 3 bases and J by 0 bases; unmatched bases: 9. CDR3 size: 18 residues. TCRdb independently ran MiXCR on the 5' RACE reads; one entry per CDR3 protein. The sample shows roughly 160,000 distinct CDR3 sequences, approximately 10% of them seen only once. The data were obtained in a study of T-cell memory formation after mild COVID-19. On the study more broadly: The study found TCR clusters largely donor specific.

The J gene is TRBJ2-1, the V gene TRBV7-9, with TRBD2 identical over 9 bases. Sequenced input: PBMCs or a T cell subset sorted from them (not recorded which). This TCR came from a man aged 18-30 years who had mild COVID-19 (a few samples of this study predate the infection). Cell type and time point are not known. CDR3 loop: CASSLGLAGNPSYNEQFF. The CDR3 nucleotides read TGTGCCAGCAGCTTGGGGCTAGCGGGGAATCCCTCCTACAATGAGCAGTTCTTC.